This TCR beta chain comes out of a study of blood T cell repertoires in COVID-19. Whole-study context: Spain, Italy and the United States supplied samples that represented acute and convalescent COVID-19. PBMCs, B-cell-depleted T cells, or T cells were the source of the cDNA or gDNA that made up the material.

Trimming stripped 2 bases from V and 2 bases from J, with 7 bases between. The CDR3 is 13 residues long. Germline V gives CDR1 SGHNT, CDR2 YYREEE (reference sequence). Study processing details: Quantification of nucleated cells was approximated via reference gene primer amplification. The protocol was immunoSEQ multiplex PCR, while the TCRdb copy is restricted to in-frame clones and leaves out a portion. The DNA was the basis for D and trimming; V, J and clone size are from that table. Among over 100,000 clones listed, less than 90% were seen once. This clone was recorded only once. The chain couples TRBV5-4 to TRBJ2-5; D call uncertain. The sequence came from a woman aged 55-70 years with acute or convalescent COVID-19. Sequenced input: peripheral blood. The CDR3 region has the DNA TGTGCCAGCAGCTTAAACAGTCAAGAGACCCAGTACTTC. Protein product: CASSLNSQETQYF.